The rows below give T cell receptor beta chains drawn from one sample of a study of cytomegalovirus exposure and HLA in healthy donors. Produced via immunoSEQ multiplex PCR; TCRdb's table is partial and in-frame only. The repertoire holds 200,000 or so clones, with around 80% as singletons. Sequencing was performed on PBMCs. These receptor sequences come from a man aged 50 to 60 in good health and CMV-seronegative. CDR3s include the opening cysteine and the closing phenylalanine or tryptophan. A D gene is named only where the DNA matches it firmly. Rows may omit the clone size; those that give it use once, few, many or a size class.

TRBV11-2	TRBJ1-4	NA	TRBD1	TGTGCCAGCAGCTGGACAGGACTTGCAACTAATGAAAAACTGTTTTTT	CASSWTGLATNEKLFF
TRBV4-1	TRBJ1-2	NA	TRBD1	TGCGCCAGCAGCCCTACCATAGGACAGGGGGCATATGGCTACACCTTC	CASSPTIGQGAYGYTF
TRBV6-5	TRBJ2-5	NA	NA	TGTGCCAGCAGTTATGGGACACGAGCGTACCAAGAGACCCAGTACTTC	CASSYGTRAYQETQYF
TRBV30	TRBJ2-7	NA	TRBD2	TGTGCCTGGAGTAAGGGGGCGGGAGGGCCCGAGCAGTACTTC	CAWSKGAGGPEQYF
TRBV28	TRBJ2-7	NA	TRBD2	TGTGCCAGCGTTCCAGCGGGGACGATCTACGAGCAGTACTTC	CASVPAGTIYEQYF
TRBV7-3	TRBJ2-5	NA	TRBD1	TGTGCCAGCGGACAGGGAGTCCAAGAGACCCAGTACTTC	CASGQGVQETQYF
TRBV30	TRBJ1-1	once	NA	TGTGCCTGGAACCACAGGGTCGGCACTGAAGCTTTCTTT	CAWNHRVGTEAFF
TRBV27	TRBJ2-7	NA	NA	TGTGCCAGCAGTCGACTACGCTCCAACGCCTACGAGCAGTACTTC	CASSRLRSNAYEQYF
TRBV6-5	TRBJ2-3	NA	TRBD1	TGTGCCAGCAGTACAGGGGCGGTGGATACGCAGTATTTT	CASSTGAVDTQYF
TRBV5-1	TRBJ2-3	NA	TRBD1	TGCGCCAGCAGCTTGGTTGGGCGCACAGGGGCCCCAGATACGCAGTATTTT	CASSLVGRTGAPDTQYF
TRBV25-1	TRBJ1-1	few	NA	TGTGCCAGCAGTGCTTGGGCGGGAGAAGCTTTCTTT	CASSAWAGEAFF
TRBV6-1	TRBJ2-1	NA	TRBD2	TGTGCCAGCAACCAGTTAGCGGGAGGTCGCAATGAGCAGTTCTTC	CASNQLAGGRNEQFF
TRBV9	TRBJ2-1	few	TRBD2	TGTGCCAGCAGCATCACTAGCGGGGGTAACAATGAGCAGTTCTTC	CASSITSGGNNEQFF
TRBV28	TRBJ1-3	NA	NA	TGTGCCGCAGACGGGAGCTCTGGAAACACCATATATTTT	CAADGSSGNTIYF
TRBV6-5	TRBJ2-7	few	TRBD1	TGTGCCAGCAGTTACCGGGACAGGGGGCTGTACGAGCAGTACTTC	CASSYRDRGLYEQYF
TRBV5-1	TRBJ2-5	few	NA	TGCGCCAGCAGCCCGACCTCGGGGATCGGTGAGACCCAGTACTTC	CASSPTSGIGETQYF
TRBV9	TRBJ1-4	NA	NA	TGTGCCAGCAGCCCCTTAGCCTTCGCAACTAATGAAAAACTGTTTTTT	CASSPLAFATNEKLFF
TRBV7-9	TRBJ1-5	NA	TRBD1	TGTGCCAGCAGCTTAGCGACAGGGGGTGATCAGCCCCAGCATTTT	CASSLATGGDQPQHF
TRBV9	TRBJ2-2	NA	NA	TGTGCCAGCAGCGTAGAAGGCTCCCGGGTCGGGGAGCTGTTTTTT	CASSVEGSRVGELFF
TRBV27	TRBJ2-3	few	TRBD1	TGTGCCAGCAAGGGGTTGACAGGGCTCGAGAAAAGCACAGATACGCAGTATTTT	CASKGLTGLEKSTDTQYF
TRBV10-1	TRBJ2-5	NA	TRBD2	TGCACCAGCAGTGGGACTAGCGGGAGCGGTGAGACCCAGTACTTC	CTSSGTSGSGETQYF
TRBV7-8	TRBJ2-7	NA	NA	TGTGCCAGCAGCCAAATCACCGAGGGTCCTCTAGGCTACGAGCAGTACTTC	CASSQITEGPLGYEQYF
TRBV5-8	TRBJ1-5	NA	TRBD1	TGTGCCAGCAGCCCCTACGACAGGGCTCAGCCCCAGCATTTT	CASSPYDRAQPQHF
TRBV21-1	TRBJ2-2	NA	NA	TGTGCCAGCAGCAAAGGGGGGGGACAGGGAAGCACCGGGGAGCTGTTTTTT	CASSKGGGQGSTGELFF
TRBV5-4	TRBJ2-6	NA	NA	TGTGCCAGCAGCTCTGAGCGCTCTGGGGCCAACGTCCTGACTTTC	CASSSERSGANVLTF
TRBV6-5	TRBJ2-2	NA	NA	TGTGCCAGCAGCCCGGGCGGGGAGCTGTTTTTT	CASSPGGELFF
TRBV4-2	TRBJ2-2	NA	NA	TGTGCCAGCAGCCCAGGGTCGGGGGGCCCCGGGGAGCTGTTTTTT	CASSPGSGGPGELFF